This TCR beta chain was recorded in a study of neurological immune-mediated disorders. The sample holds many counts of this clonotype. TCRdb itself ran the 5' RACE reads through MiXCR, one entry per CDR3 protein. The data contain around 79,000 distinct CDR3 sequences, 12% to 15% of them singletons. Germline values: CDR1 SGHRS, CDR2 YFSETQ. Losses at the gene ends were 0 bases for V and 4 bases for J; bases not matched to a gene: 7. This CDR3 has 15 amino acids. The sequenced sample was PBMCs. The receptor's source is a woman between 50 and 59 years old in good health. This sequence joins TRBV5-1 and TRBJ2-7; 7 bases are shared with TRBD1. DNA of the CDR3: TGCGCCAGCAGCTTGGCCGGGACAGAGTCGTACGAGCAGTACTTC. It specifies CASSLAGTESYEQYF.